This T cell receptor beta chain was observed in a study of T cell responses to AZD1222 COVID-19 vaccine. Overall study results and limits: In the spike-specific TCR repertoire, nearly half reportedly target unmutated variant regions.

Assay: immunoSEQ multiplex PCR; the TCRdb copy retains only in-frame clones and omits some. The repertoire holds around 110,000 clones, with roughly 92% as singletons. Comments on this clone: The antigen is undetermined. The sample contains more than one DNA sequence encoding this CDR3.

This receptor was identified in an adult in good health. The material sequenced was peripheral blood, taken on day 0 of AZD1222 vaccination.

In DNA, the CDR3 is TGCGCCAGCAGCTTGGGACTAGCGGACACAGATACGCAGTATTTT. It codes for CASSLGLADTDTQYF. The genes are TRBV5-1 and TRBJ2-3, with 9 nucleotides matching TRBD2. The CDR3 consists of 15 residues. Unmatched junction bases numbered 1, after V lost 0 bases and J lost 2 bases. The germline V gene encodes CDR1 SGHRS and CDR2 YFSETQ. The whole variable domain, remainder taken from reference TRBV5-1 and TRBJ2-3, is KAGVTQTPRYLIKTRGQQVTLSCSPISGHRSVSWYQQTPGQGLQFLFEYFSETQRNKGNFPGRFSGRQFSNSRSEMNVSTLELGDSALYLCASSLGLADTDTQYFGPGTRLTVL.